This T cell receptor (beta chain) was sequenced in a study of OX40 agonist ivuxolimab in advanced cancers. Trimming took 5 bases from V and 3 from J, leaving 8 bases between them. Germline CDR1 reads SEHNR; CDR2 reads FQNEAQ (reference sequence). The length of the CDR3 is 13 residues. The investigators sampled blood at baseline, at cycle 4 day 1, and at cycle 7 day 1. A note on this clone: Its antigen is currently unknown.

Findings and limits, study-wide: In general, CD8+ T cells held more expanded clones than CD4+ did, on average.

Sequenced by immunoSEQ multiplex PCR; TCRdb stores in-frame clones only, minus some. There are 65,000 to 70,000 clones in the sample; 80% to 90% occur only once, and 6.5% lies in the top ten. Sequencing used CD4+ or CD8+ T cells sorted from blood, obtained in a trial of the OX40 agonist ivuxolimab. This TCR derives from an adult with an advanced solid tumor such as melanoma, head and neck, liver or kidney cancer. This rearrangement joins TRBV7-9 to TRBJ2-1; D gene ambiguous. This CDR3 is CASSPENYNEQFF. The CDR3 DNA follows: TGTGCCAGCAGCCCCGAAAACTACAATGAGCAGTTCTTC.